This paragraph covers one T cell receptor beta chain sequence. What it binds is unknown. These data belong to a study of cytomegalovirus exposure and HLA in healthy donors. Study findings and constraints: Prior analysis indicated that the majority of TCR beta V segments exhibited productivity approximately 90% or approximately 30% of the time.

This CDR3 region has 13 residues. Germline lookup yields CDR1 SGHRS and CDR2 YFSETQ. Trimming left V 3 bases short and J 7 bases short, with 10 bases between. Amplification used 60 Vbeta primers and 13 Jbeta primers. The table came from immunoSEQ multiplex PCR; TCRdb's copy has only in-frame clones and leaves some out. The sample shows approximately 180,000 clones, about 70% of them seen only once. The genes are TRBV5-1 and TRBJ2-2; D is unresolved. Sequenced input: PBMCs. The clonotype was recovered from a woman aged 25 to 39 in good health and CMV-seronegative. The CDR3 sequence is CASSWVGSGELFF. CDR3 nucleotide sequence: TGCGCCAGCAGCTGGGTGGGCAGCGGGGAGCTGTTTTTT.